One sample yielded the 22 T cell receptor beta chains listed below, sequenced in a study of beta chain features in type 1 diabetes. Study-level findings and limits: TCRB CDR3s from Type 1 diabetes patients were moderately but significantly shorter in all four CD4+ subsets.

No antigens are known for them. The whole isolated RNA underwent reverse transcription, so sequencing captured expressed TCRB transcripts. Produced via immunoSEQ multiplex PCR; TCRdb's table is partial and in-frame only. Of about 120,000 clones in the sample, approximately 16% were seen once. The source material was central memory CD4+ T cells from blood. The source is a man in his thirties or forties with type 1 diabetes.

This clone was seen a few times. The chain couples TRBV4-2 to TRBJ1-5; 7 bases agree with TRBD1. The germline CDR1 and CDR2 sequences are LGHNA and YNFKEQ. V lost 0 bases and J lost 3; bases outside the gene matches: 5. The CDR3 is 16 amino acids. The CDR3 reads CASSQDRGGINQPQHF. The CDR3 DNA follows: TGTGCCAGCAGCCAAGATCGAGGGGGCATCAATCAGCCCCAGCATTTT.

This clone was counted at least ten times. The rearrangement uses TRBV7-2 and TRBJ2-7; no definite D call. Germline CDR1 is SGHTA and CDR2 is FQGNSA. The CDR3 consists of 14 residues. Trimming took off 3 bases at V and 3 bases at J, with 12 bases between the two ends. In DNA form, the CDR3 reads TGTGCCAGCAGCTTTGCACAGAAAGACTACGAGCAGTACTTC. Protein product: CASSFAQKDYEQYF.

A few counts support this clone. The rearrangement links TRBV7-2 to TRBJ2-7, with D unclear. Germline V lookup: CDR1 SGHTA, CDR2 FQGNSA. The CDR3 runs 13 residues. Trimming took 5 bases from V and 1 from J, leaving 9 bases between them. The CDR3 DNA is TGTGCCAGCAGCGCGGACGGGTCCTACGAGCAGTACTTC. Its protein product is CASSADGSYEQYF.

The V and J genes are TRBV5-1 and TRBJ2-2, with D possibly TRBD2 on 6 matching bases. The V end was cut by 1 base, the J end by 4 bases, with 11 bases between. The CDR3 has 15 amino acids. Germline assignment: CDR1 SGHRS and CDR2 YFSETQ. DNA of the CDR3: TGCGCCAGCAGCTTGTGGCTAGCGAGCACCGGGGAGCTGTTTTTT. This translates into CASSLWLASTGELFF.

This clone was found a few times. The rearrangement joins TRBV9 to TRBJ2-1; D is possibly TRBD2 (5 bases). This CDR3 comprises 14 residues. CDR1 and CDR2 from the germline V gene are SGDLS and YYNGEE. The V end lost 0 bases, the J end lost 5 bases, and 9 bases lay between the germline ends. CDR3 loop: CASSVDGADNEQFF. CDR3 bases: TGTGCCAGCAGCGTAGATGGAGCGGACAATGAGCAGTTCTTC.

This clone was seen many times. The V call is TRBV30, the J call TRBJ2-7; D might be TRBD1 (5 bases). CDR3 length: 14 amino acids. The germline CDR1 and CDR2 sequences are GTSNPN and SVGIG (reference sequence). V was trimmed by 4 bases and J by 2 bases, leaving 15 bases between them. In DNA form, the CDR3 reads TGTGCCTGGACCCGACAGTCTCCCGCCTACGAGCAGTACTTC. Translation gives CAWTRQSPAYEQYF. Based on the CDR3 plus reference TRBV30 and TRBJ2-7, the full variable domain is SQTIHQWPATLVQPVGSPLSLECTVEGTSNPNLYWYRQAAGRGLQLLFYSVGIGQISSEVPQNLSASRPQDRQFILSSKKLLLSDSGFYLCAWTRQSPAYEQYFGPGTRLTVT.

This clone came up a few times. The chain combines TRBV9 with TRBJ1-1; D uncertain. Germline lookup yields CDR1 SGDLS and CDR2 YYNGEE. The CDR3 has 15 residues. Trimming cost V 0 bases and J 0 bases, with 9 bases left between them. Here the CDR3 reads CASSVVGGMNTEAFF. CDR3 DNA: TGTGCCAGCAGCGTAGTTGGCGGAATGAACACTGAAGCTTTCTTT.

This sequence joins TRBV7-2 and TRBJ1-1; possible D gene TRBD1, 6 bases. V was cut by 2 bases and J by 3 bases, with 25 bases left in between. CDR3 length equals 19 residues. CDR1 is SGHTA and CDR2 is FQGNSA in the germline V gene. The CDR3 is CASSLSQSNTGNLDTEAFF. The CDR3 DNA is TGTGCCAGCAGCTTATCCCAATCTAATACAGGGAATCTGGACACTGAAGCTTTCTTT.

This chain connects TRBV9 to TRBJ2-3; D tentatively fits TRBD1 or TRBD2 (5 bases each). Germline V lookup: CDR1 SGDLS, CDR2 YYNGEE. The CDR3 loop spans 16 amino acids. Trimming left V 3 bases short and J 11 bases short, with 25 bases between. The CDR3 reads CASSDQGVGTPAGQYF. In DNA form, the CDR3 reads TGTGCCAGCAGCGACCAGGGTGTCGGGACCCCCGCTGGGCAGTATTTT.

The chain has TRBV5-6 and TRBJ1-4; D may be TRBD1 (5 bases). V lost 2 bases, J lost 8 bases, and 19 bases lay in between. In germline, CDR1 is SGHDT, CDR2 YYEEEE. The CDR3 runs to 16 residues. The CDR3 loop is CASSFYSGRGEEKLFF. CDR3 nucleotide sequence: TGTGCCAGCAGCTTCTATTCTGGGAGGGGAGAAGAAAAACTGTTTTTT.

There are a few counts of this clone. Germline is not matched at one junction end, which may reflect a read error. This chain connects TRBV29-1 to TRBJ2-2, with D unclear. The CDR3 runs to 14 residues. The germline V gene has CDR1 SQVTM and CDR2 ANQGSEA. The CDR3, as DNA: TGCAGCGGTGAAAGGGCGCAAAACACCGGGGAGCTGTTTTTT. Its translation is CSGERAQNTGELFF.

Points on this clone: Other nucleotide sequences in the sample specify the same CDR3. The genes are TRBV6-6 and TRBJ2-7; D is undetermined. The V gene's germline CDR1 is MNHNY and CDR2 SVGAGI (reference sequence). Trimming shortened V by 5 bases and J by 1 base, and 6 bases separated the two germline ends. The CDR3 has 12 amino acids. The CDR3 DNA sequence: TGTGCCAGCAGTCCCTCTTCCTACGAGCAGTACTTC. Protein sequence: CASSPSSYEQYF.

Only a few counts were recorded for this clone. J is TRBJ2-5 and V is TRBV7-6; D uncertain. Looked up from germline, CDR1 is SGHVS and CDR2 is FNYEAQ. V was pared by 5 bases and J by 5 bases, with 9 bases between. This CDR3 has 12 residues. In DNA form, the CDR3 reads TGTGCCAGCAGCCTTAACGTCGAGACCCAGTACTTC. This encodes CASSLNVETQYF.

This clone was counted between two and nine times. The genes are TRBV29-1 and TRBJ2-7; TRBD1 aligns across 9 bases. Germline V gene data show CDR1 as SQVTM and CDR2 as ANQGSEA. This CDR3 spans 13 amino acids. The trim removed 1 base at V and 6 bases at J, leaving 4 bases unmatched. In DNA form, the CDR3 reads TGCAGCGTTGAAGGGGACAGGGACGGCGAGCAGTACTTC. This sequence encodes CSVEGDRDGEQYF.

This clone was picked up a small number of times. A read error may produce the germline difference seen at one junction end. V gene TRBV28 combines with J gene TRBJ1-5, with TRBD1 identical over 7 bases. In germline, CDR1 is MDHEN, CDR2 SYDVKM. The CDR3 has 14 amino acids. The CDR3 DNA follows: TGTGCCTGCAGTCCGACAGGGCGAGGACAGCCCCAGCATTTT. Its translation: CACSPTGRGQPQHF. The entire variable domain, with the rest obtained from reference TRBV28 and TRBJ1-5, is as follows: DVKVTQSSRYLVKRTGEKVFLECVQDMDHENMFWYRQDPGLGLRLIYFSYDVKMKEKGDIPEGYSVSREKKERFSLILESASTNQTSMYLCACSPTGRGQPQHFGDGTRLSIL.

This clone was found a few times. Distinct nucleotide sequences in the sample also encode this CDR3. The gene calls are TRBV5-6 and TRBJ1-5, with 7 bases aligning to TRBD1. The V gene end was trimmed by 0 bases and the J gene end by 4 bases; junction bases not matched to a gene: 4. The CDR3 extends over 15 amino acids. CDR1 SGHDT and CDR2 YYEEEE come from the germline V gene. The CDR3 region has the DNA TGTGCCAGCAGCTTGGAGGGCAGGGGGAATCAGCCCCAGCATTTT. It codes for CASSLEGRGNQPQHF.

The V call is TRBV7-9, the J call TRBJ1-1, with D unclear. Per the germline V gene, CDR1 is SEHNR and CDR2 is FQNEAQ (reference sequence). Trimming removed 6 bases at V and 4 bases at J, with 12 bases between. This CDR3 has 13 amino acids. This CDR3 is CASRTQSSTEAFF. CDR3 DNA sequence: TGTGCCAGCAGAACCCAGTCAAGCACTGAAGCTTTCTTT.

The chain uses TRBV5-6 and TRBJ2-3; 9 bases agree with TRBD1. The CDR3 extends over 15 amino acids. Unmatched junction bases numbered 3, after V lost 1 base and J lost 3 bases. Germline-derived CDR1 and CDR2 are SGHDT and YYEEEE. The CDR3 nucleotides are TGTGCCAGCAGCTTGCCGGACAGGGGTACAGATACGCAGTATTTT. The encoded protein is CASSLPDRGTDTQYF. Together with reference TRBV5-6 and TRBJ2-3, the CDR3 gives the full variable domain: DAGVTQSPTHLIKTRGQQVTLRCSPKSGHDTVSWYQQALGQGPQFIFQYYEEEERQRGNFPDRFSGHQFPNYSSELNVNALLLGDSALYLCASSLPDRGTDTQYFGPGTRLTVL.

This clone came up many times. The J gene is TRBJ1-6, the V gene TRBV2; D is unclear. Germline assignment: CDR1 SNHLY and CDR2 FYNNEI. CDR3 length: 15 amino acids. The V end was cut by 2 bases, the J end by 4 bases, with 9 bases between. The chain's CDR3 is CASSERRTYNSPLHF. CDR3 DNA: TGTGCCAGCAGTGAAAGACGGACGTATAATTCACCCCTCCACTTT.

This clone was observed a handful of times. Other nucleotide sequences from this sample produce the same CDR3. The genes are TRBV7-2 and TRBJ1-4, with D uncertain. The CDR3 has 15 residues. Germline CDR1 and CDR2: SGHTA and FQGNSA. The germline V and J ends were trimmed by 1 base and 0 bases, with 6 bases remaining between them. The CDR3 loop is CASSLGSSTNEKLFF. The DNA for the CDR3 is TGTGCCAGCAGCTTAGGCAGCTCAACTAATGAAAAACTGTTTTTT. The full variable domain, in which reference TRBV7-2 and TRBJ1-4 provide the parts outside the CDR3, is GAGVSQSPSNKVTEKGKDVELRCDPISGHTALYWYRQSLGQGLEFLIYFQGNSAPDKSGLPSDRFSAERTGGSVSTLTIQRTQQEDSAVYLCASSLGSSTNEKLFFGSGTQLSVL.

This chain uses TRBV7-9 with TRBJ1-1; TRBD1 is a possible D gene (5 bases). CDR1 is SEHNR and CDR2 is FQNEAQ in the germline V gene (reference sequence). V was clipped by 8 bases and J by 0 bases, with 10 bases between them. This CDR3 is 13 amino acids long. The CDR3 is CASLTAMNTEAFF. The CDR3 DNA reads TGTGCCAGCTTGACAGCTATGAACACTGAAGCTTTCTTT.

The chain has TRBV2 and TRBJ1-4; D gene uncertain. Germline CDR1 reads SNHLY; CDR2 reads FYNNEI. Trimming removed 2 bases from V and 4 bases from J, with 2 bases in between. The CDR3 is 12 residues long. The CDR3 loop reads CASSENNEKLFF. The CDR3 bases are TGTGCCAGCAGTGAAAATAATGAAAAACTGTTTTTT.